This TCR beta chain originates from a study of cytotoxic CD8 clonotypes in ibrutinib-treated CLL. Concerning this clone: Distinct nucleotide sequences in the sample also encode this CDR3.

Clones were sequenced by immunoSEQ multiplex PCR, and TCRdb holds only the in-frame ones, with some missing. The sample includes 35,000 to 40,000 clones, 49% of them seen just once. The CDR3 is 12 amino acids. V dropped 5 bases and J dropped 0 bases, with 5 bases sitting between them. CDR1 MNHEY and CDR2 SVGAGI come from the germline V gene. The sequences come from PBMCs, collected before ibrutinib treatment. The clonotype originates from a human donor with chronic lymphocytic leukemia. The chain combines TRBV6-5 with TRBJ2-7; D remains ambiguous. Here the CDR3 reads CASSRTSYEQYF. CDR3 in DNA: TGTGCCAGCAGTAGGACCTCCTACGAGCAGTACTTC.